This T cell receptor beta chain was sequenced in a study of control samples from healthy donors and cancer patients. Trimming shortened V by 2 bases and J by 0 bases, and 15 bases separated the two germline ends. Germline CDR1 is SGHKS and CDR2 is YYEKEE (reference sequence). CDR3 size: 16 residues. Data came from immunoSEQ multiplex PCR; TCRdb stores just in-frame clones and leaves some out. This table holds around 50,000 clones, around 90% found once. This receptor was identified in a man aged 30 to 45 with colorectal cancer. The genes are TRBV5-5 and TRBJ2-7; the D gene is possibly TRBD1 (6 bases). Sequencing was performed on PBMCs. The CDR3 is CASSFAQGMASYEQYF. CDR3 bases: TGTGCCAGCAGCTTTGCACAGGGAATGGCCTCCTACGAGCAGTACTTC.